Sequencing of this T cell receptor beta chain was carried out in a study of cytotoxic CD8 clonotypes in ibrutinib-treated CLL. Looking at the study overall: After a median of around six years, 14 patients stayed remitted and approximately 12 progressed; responses had been partial in some 24 and complete in 2. Whole-study findings and limits: Sampling times differed between sustained-remission and progressing patients. Shared public clonotypes were rare, and on treatment they either got smaller or stayed the same. Against age-matched healthy donors, baseline clonality ran higher and tracked circulating CD8+ T-cell counts.

The assay was immunoSEQ multiplex PCR, and TCRdb's table has in-frame clones only and misses some. The profile shows 30,000 to 40,000 clones, roughly 50% of them singletons. This clone was seen a few times. The antigen is undetermined. The germline V gene has CDR1 LGHNA and CDR2 YNFKEQ. V was clipped by 0 bases and J by 4 bases, with 13 bases between them. This CDR3 is 16 amino acids long. This sequence joins TRBV4-2 and TRBJ2-1, with D possibly matching TRBD1 (6 bases). The sequenced sample was PBMCs, obtained before ibrutinib treatment. This sequence was found in a human donor with chronic lymphocytic leukemia. The CDR3 spells CASSQDFDRSYNEQFF. CDR3 nucleotide sequence: TGTGCCAGCAGCCAAGATTTTGACAGGAGTTACAATGAGCAGTTCTTC.